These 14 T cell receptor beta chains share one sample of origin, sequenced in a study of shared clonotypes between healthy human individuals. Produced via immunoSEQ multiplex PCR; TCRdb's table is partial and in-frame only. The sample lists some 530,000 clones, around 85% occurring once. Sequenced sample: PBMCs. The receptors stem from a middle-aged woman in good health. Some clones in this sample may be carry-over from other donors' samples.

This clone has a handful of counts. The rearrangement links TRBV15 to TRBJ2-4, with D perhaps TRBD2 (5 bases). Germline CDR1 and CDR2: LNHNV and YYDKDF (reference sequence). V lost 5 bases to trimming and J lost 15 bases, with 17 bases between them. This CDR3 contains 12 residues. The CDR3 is CATSAGVGSWYF. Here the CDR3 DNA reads TGTGCCACCAGCGCCGGGGTGGGTAGCTGGTACTTC.

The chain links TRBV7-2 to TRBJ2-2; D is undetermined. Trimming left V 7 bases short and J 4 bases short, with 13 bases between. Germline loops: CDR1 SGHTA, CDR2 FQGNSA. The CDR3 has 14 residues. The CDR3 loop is CASNPKRGTGELFF. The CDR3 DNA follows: TGTGCCAGCAACCCAAAGAGAGGCACCGGGGAGCTGTTTTTT.

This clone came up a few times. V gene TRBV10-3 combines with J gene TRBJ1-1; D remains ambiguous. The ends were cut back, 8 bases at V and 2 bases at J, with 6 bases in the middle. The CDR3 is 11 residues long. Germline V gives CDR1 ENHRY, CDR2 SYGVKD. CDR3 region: CAIGENTEAFF. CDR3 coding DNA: TGTGCCATCGGCGAAAACACTGAAGCTTTCTTT.

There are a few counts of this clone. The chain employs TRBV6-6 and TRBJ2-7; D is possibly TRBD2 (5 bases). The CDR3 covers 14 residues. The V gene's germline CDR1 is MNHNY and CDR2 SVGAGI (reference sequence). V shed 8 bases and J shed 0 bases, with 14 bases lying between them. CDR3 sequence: CASLASQSSYEQYF. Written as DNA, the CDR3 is TGTGCCAGCTTAGCGTCCCAAAGCTCCTACGAGCAGTACTTC.

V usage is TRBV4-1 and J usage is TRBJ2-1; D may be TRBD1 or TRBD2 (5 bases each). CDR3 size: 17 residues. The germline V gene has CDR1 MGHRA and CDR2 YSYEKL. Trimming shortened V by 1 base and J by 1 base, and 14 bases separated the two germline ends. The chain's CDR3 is CASSQASGTASYNEQFF. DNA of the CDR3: TGCGCCAGCAGCCAAGCATCCGGGACCGCATCCTACAATGAGCAGTTCTTC.

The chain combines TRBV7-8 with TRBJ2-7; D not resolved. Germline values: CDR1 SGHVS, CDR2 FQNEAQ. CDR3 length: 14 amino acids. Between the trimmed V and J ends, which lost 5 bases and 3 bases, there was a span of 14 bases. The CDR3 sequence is CASSPLGPHYEQYF. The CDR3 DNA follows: TGTGCCAGCAGCCCATTGGGTCCTCACTACGAGCAGTACTTC. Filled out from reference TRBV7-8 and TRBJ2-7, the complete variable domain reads GAGVSQSPRYKVAKRGQDVALRCDPISGHVSLFWYQQALGQGPEFLTYFQNEAQLDKSGLPSDRFFAERPEGSVSTLKIQRTQQEDSAVYLCASSPLGPHYEQYFGPGTRLTVT.

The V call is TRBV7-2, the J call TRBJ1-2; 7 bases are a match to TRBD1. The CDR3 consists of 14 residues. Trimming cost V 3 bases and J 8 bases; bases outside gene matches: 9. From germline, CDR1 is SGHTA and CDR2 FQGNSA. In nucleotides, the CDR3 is TGTGCCAGCAGCTTTACCGGGACAGAAAAAGGCTACACCTTC. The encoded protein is CASSFTGTEKGYTF.

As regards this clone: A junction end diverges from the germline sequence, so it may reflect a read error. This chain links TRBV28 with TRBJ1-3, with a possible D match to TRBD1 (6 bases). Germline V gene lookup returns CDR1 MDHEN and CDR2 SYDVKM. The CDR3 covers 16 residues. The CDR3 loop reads CASSSTGTWEGNTIYF. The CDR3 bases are TGTGCTAGCAGTTCCACCGGGACATGGGAAGGAAACACCATATATTTT.

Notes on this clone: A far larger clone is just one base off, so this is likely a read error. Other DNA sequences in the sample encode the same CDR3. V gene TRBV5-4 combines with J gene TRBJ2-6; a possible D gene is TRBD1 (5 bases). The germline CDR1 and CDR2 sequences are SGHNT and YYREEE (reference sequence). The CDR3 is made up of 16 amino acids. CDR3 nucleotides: TGTGCCAGCAGCTTGTCCCTTTCGTCTGGGGCTAACGTCCTGACTTTC. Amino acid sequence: CASSLSLSSGANVLTF.

The CDR3 region has the DNA TGCAGCGGGGGGACTAGCGGATCCTACGAGCAGTACTTC. Translation gives CSGGTSGSYEQYF. V is TRBV29-1 and J is TRBJ2-7; 11 nucleotides line up with TRBD2. V was clipped by 7 bases and J by 1 base; unmatched bases: 3. In germline, CDR1 is SQVTM, CDR2 ANQGSEA. The length of the CDR3 is 13 residues.

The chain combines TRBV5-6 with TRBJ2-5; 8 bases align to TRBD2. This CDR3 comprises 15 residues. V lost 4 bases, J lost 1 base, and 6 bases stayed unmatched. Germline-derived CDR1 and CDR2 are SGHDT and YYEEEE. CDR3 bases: TGTGCCAGCAGCCGACTAGCGCGAGCCCAAGAGACCCAGTACTTC. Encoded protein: CASSRLARAQETQYF. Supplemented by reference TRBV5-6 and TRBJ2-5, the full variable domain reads DAGVTQSPTHLIKTRGQQVTLRCSPKSGHDTVSWYQQALGQGPQFIFQYYEEEERQRGNFPDRFSGHQFPNYSSELNVNALLLGDSALYLCASSRLARAQETQYFGPGTRLLVL.

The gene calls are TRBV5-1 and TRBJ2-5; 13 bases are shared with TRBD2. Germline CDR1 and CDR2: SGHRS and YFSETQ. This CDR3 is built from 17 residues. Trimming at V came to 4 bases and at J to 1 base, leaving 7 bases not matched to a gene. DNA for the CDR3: TGCGCCAGCAGCCTAATACTAGCGGGAGGGCTCCAAGAGACCCAGTACTTC. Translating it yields CASSLILAGGLQETQYF.

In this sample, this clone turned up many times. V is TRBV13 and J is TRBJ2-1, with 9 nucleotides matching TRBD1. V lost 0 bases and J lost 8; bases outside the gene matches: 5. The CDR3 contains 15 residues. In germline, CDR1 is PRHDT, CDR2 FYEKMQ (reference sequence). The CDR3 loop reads CASSLGGQGLHEQFF. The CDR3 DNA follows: TGTGCCAGCAGCTTAGGGGGACAGGGTTTGCATGAGCAGTTCTTC.

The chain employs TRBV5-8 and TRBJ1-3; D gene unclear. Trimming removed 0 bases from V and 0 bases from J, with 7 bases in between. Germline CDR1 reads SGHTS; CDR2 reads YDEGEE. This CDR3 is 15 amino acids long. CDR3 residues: CASSLVQNSGNTIYF. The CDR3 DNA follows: TGTGCCAGCAGCTTGGTCCAGAACTCTGGAAACACCATATATTTT.